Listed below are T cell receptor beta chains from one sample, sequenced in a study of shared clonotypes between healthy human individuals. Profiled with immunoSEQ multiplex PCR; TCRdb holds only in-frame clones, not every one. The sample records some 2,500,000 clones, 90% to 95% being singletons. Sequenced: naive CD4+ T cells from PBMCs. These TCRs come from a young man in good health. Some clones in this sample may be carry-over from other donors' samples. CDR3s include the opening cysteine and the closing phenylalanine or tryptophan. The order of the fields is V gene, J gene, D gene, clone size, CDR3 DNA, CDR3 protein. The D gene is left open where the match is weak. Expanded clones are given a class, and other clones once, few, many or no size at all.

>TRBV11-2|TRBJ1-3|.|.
TGTGCCAGCAGCTTAGTGCGAGATCCCCCTGGAAACACCATATATTTT
CASSLVRDPPGNTIYF
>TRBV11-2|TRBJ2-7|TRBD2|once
TGTGCCAGCGGTTGGACTAGCGGCTACGAGCAGTACTTC
CASGWTSGYEQYF
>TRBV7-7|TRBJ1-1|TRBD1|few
TGTGCCAGCAGTTTTGACAGGGACACTGAAGCTTTCTTT
CASSFDRDTEAFF
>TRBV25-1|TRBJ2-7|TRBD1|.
TGTGCCAGCAGAGGGGCCAAGGGGGCCTCATCCTACGAGCAGTACTTC
CASRGAKGASSYEQYF
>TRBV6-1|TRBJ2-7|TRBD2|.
TGTGCCAGCAGTGTACGACTAGCGGACCTCTCCGAGCAGTACTTC
CASSVRLADLSEQYF
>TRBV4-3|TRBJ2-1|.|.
TGCGCCAGCAGCCAAGATCCCTCCCCCCTCTACAATGAGCAGTTCTTC
CASSQDPSPLYNEQFF
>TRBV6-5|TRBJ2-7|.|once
TGTGCCAGCTCGGCGACTGTAAGAGAGCAGTACTTC
CASSATVREQYF
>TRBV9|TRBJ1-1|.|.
TGTGCCAGCAGCCCCAGGGACCTCCGGGGCACTGAAGCTTTCTTT
CASSPRDLRGTEAFF
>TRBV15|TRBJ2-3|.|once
TGTGCCACCAGCCCCGACAGGAGCACAGATACGCAGTATTTT
CATSPDRSTDTQYF
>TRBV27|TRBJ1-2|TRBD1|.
TGTGCCACCACCATTTCGGACAGGACGGAAAACACCTTC
CATTISDRTENTF
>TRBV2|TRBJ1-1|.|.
TGTGCCAGCGCCCAAGGGGGGGCACCGAACACTGAAGCTTTCTTT
CASAQGGAPNTEAFF
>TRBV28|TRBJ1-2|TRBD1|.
TGTGCCAGCAGCCCAGACAGGGTGGTTGGCTACACCTTC
CASSPDRVVGYTF
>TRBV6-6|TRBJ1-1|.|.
TGTGCCAGCAGTCAGGTTTATGGGCCGAACACTGAAGCTTTCTTT
CASSQVYGPNTEAFF
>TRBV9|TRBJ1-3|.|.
TGTGCCAGCAGCGTTCTGGGGGTGGACGGAAACACCATATATTTT
CASSVLGVDGNTIYF
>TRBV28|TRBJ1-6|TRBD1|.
TGTGCCAGCAGACCCCTGGGACAGGGAGGGGGTTCACCCCTCCACTTT
CASRPLGQGGGSPLHF
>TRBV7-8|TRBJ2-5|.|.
TGTGCCAGCAGCCAGCGATTAGCACAAGAGACCCAGTACTTC
CASSQRLAQETQYF
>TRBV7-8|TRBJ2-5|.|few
TGTGCCAGCAGCTCGCAAGAGACCCAGTACTTC
CASSSQETQYF
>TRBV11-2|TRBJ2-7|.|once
TGTGCCAGCAGTCCCAGGTGGGACGAGCAGTACTTC
CASSPRWDEQYF
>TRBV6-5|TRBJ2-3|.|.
TGTGCCAGCACACTTAGCGGATCTTACACAGATACGCAGTATTTT
CASTLSGSYTDTQYF
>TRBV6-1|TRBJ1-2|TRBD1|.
TGTGCCAGCAGTGGGTGGGACAGGGCGGATGGCTACACCTTC
CASSGWDRADGYTF
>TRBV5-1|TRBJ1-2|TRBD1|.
TGCGCCAGCAGCGAGGGAGGCGGACAGGTGGTAGGCTACACCTTC
CASSEGGGQVVGYTF
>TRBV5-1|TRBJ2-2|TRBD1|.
TGCGCCAGCAGTTTCCGGTGGACAGGGGGAAATGCCGGGGAGCTGTTTTTT
CASSFRWTGGNAGELFF
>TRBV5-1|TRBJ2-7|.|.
TGCGCCAGCAGCTTGGCGGGAGCCGCCTACGAGCAGTACTTC
CASSLAGAAYEQYF
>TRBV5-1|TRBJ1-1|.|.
TGCGCCAGCAGCTTGGATGTCCAGATGAACACTGAAGCTTTCTTT
CASSLDVQMNTEAFF
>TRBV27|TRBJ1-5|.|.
TGTGCCAGCAGTCCATACAGGAGCAATCAGCCCCAGCATTTT
CASSPYRSNQPQHF
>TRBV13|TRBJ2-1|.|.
TGTGCCAGCAGCTTATCTGTCCTTTACAATGAGCAGTTCTTC
CASSLSVLYNEQFF
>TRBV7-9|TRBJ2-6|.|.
TGTGCCAGCAGCTTAGACAGGGCTGGGGCCAACGTCCTGACTTTC
CASSLDRAGANVLTF
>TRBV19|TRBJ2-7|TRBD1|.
TGTGCCAGTAGTATTGCGGGACAGGGGGTCTACGAGCAGTACTTC
CASSIAGQGVYEQYF
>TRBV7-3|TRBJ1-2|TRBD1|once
TGTGCCAGCAGCTTAACGCATGAGACAGGGGTCTATGGCTACACCTTC
CASSLTHETGVYGYTF
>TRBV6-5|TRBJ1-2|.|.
TGTGCCAGCAGAGGGCGCAGCTATGGCTACACCTTC
CASRGRSYGYTF